This TCR beta chain was found in a study of radiation and T cells in renal cell carcinoma. The time point was: blood 2 weeks post-SBRT. The treatment is: 15 Gy SBRT to primary tumor, nephrectomy 4 weeks later. Data came from immunoSEQ multiplex PCR; TCRdb stores just in-frame clones and leaves some out. This sample has 70,000 or so clones, with roughly 82% found just once. The CDR3 has 17 residues. Trimming removed 3 bases from V and 1 base from J; junction bases left unmatched: 11. CDR1 is SGHRS and CDR2 is YFSETQ in the germline V gene. Study-level results: Without pretreatment biopsies, baseline tumor clonotype presence was undetermined.

In the case of this clone: Its antigen remains unidentified.

This TCR was sampled from a man aged 60 to 75 with renal cell carcinoma. The rearrangement joins TRBV5-1 to TRBJ1-2; 8 bases agree with TRBD1. The material sequenced was blood, taken from a patient whose treatment included radiotherapy and nephrectomy. This CDR3 is CASSWNPGQVDNYGYTF. The DNA for the CDR3 is TGCGCCAGCAGCTGGAACCCGGGACAGGTCGATAACTATGGCTACACCTTC.